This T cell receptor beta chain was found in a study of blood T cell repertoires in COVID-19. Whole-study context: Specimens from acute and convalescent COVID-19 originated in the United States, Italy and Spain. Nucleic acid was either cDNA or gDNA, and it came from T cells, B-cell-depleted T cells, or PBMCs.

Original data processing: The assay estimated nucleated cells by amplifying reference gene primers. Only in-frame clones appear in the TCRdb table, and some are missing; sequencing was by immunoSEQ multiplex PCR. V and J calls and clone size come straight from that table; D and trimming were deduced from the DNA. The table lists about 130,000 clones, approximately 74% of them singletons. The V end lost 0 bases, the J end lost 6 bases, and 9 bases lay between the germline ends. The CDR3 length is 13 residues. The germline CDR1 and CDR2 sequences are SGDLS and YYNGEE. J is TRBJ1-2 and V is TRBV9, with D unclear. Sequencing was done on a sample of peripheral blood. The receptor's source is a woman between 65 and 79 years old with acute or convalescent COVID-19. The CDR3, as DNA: TGTGCCAGCAGCGTAGGTCCCCAGGATGGCTACACCTTC. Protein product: CASSVGPQDGYTF.